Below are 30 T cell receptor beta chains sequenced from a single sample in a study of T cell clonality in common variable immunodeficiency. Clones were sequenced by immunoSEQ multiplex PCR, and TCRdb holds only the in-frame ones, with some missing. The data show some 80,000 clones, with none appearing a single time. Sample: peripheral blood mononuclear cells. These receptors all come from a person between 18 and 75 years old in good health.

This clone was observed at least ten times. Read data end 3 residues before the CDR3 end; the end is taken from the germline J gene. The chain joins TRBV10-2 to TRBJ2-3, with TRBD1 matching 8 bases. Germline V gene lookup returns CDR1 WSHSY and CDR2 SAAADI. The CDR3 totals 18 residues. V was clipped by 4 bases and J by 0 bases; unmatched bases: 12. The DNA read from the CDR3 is TGCGCCAGCAGTGCGGACAGGGTCGGACTTACTAGCACAGATACG. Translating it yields CASSADRVGLTSTDT. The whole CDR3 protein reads CASSADRVGLTSTDTQYF.

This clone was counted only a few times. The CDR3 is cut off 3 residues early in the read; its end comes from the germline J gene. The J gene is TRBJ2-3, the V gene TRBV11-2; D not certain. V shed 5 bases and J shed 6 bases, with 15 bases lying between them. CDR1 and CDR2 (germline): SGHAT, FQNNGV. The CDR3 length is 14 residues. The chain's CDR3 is CASSPRLVLDTQYF. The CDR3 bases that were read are TGTGCCAGCAGCCCGAGGCTAGTCCTCGATACG. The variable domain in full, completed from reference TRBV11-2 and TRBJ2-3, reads EAGVAQSPRYKIIEKRQSVAFWCNPISGHATLYWYQQILGQGPKLLIQFQNNGVVDDSQLPKDRFSAERLKGVDSTLKIQPAKLEDSAVYLCASSPRLVLDTQYFGPGTRLTVL.

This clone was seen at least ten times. CDR3 region: CASSLEASGRGFQETQYF. The CDR3 DNA, read in part, is TGTGCCAGCAGTTTAGAAGCTAGCGGGAGAGGGTTCCAAGAGACC. This chain uses TRBV12-3 or TRBV12-4 with TRBJ2-5; 10 positions match TRBD2. The observed sequence ends 3 residues before the CDR3 terminus, with the missing tail filled in from the germline J gene. CDR3 size: 18 residues. The junction had 9 bases not matched to a gene; V was cut back by 1 base and J by 1 base.

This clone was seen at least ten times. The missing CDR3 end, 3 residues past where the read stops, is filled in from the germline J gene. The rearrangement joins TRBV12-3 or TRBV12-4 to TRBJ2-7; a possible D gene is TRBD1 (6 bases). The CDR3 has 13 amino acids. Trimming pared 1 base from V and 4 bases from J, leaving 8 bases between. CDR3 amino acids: CASSLVTGYEQYF. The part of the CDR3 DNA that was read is TGTGCCAGCAGTTTAGTAACAGGGTACGAG.

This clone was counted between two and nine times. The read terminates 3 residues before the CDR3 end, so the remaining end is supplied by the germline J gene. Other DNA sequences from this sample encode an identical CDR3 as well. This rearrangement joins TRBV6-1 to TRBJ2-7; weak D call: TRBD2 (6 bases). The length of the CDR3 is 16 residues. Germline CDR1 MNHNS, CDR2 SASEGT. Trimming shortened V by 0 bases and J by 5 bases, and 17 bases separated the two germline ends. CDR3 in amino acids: CASSEASGRTHNEQYF. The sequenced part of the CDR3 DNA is TGTGCCAGCAGTGAAGCGAGTGGGAGGACACATAACGAG.

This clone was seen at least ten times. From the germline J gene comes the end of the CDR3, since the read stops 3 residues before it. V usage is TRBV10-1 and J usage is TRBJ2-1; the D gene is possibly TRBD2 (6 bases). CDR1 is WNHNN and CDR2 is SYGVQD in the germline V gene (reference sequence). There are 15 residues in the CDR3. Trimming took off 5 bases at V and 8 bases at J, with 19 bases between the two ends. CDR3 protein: CASSPFGGAFDEQFF. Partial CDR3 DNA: TGCGCCAGCAGTCCCTTCGGGGGAGCGTTCGATGAG.

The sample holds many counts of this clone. CDR3 in amino acids: CSARAGARGNQPQHF. The CDR3 bases that were read are TGCAGTGCTAGGGCGGGGGCGCGTGGCAATCAGCCC. The rearrangement links TRBV20-1 to TRBJ1-5, with a tentative D call TRBD1 (6 bases). The read ends 3 residues shy of where the CDR3 ends; the end is completed using the germline J gene. This CDR3 region has 15 residues. Trimming pared 3 bases from V and 2 bases from J, leaving 14 bases between. Per the germline V gene, CDR1 is DFQATT and CDR2 is SNEGSKA (reference sequence).

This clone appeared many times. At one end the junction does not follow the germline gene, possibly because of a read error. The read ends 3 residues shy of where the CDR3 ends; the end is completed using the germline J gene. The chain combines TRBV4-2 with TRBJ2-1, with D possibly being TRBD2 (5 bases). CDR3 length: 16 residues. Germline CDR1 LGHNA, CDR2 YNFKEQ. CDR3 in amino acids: CASSQEVAVGVGEQFF. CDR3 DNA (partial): TGCGCCAGCAGCCAAGAGGTCGCGGTCGGGGTCGGTGAG.

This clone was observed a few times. The CDR3 here is CSASGYGQGTDTQYF. The sequenced part of the CDR3 DNA is TGCAGTGCTAGTGGGTATGGACAGGGGACAGATACG. The chain employs TRBV20-1 and TRBJ2-3; 9 bases match TRBD1. The read ends 3 residues shy of where the CDR3 ends; the end is completed using the germline J gene. The CDR3 totals 15 residues. Germline trimming cut 3 bases from V and 3 bases from J; bases unmatched to any gene: 7. CDR1 and CDR2 (germline): DFQATT, SNEGSKA (reference sequence).

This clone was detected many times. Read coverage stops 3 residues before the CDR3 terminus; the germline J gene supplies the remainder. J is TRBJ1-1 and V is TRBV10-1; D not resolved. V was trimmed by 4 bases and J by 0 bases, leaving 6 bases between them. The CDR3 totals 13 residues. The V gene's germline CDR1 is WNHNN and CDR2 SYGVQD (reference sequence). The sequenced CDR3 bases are TGCGCCAGCAGTGCCACTATGAACACTGAA. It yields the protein CASSATMNTE. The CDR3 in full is CASSATMNTEAFF.

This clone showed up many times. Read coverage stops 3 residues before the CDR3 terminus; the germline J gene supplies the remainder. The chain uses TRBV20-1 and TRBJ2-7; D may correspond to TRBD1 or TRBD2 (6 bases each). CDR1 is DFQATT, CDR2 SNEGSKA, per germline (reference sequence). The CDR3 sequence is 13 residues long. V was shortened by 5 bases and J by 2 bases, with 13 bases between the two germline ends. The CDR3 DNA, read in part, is TGCAGTGCTTTTGGAGGGGGTGCCTACGAG. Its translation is CSAFGGGAYE. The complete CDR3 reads CSAFGGGAYEQYF.

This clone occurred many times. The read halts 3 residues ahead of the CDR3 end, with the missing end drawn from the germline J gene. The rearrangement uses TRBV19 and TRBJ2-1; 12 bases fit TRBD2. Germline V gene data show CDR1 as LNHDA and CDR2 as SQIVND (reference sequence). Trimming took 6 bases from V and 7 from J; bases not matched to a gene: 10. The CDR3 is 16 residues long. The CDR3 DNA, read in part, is TGTGCCAGTAGCAATCTAGCGGGAGGGGTTGGGAATGAG. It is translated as CASSNLAGGVGNE. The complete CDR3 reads CASSNLAGGVGNEQFF.

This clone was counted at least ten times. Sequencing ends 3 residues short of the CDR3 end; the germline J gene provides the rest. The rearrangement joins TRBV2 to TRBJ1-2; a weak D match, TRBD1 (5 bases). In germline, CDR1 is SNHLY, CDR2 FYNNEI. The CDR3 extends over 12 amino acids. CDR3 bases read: TGTGCCAGCAACGGGGGTGCGGGAGGC. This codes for CASNGGAGG. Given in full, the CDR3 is CASNGGAGGYTF.

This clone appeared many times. CDR3 sequence reads: CATGGRVGNEQFF. The part of the CDR3 DNA that was read is TGTGCAACCGGCGGGAGGGTCGGCAATGAG. This chain connects TRBV7-9 to TRBJ2-1; TRBD2 matches 9 bases. With the read ending 3 residues before the CDR3 end, the germline J gene is used to fill in that end. CDR3 length: 13 amino acids. Germline-derived CDR1 and CDR2 are SEHNR and FQNEAQ (reference sequence).

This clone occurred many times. CDR3 DNA (partial): TGTGCCAGCAGCTCCACAGCTGGGAACACCGGGGAG. It codes for CASSSTAGNTGE. The complete CDR3 reads CASSSTAGNTGELFF. The genes are TRBV11-3 and TRBJ2-2; D gene uncertain. Sequencing ends 3 residues short of the CDR3 end; the germline J gene provides the rest. The CDR3 covers 15 residues. Germline loops: CDR1 SGHNT, CDR2 YENEEA. V gave up 4 bases and J gave up 1 base, with 10 bases separating them. The whole variable domain, filled in from reference TRBV11-3 and TRBJ2-2, reads EAGVVQSPRYKIIEKKQPVAFWCNPISGHNTLYWYLQNLGQGPELLIRYENEEAVDDSQLPKDRFSAERLKGVDSTLKIQPAELGDSAVYLCASSSTAGNTGELFFGEGSRLTVL.

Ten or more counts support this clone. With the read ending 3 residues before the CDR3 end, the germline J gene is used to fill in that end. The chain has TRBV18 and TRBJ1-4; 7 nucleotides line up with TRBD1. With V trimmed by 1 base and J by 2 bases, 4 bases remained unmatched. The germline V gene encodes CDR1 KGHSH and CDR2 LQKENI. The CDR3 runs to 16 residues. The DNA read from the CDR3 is TGTGCCAGCTCACCACAGGGGGCGGTGACTAATGAAAAA. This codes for CASSPQGAVTNEK. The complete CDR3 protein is CASSPQGAVTNEKLFF.

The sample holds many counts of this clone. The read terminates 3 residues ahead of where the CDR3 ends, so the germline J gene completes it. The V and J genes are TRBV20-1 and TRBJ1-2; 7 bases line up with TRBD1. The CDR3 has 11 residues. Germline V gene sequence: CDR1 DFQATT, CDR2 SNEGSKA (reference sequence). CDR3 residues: CSASPGGGYTF. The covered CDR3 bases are TGCAGTGCTAGTCCAGGGGGAGGC.

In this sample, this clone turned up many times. CDR3 protein: CASSDAGIEGSNEQFF. Partial CDR3 DNA: TGTGCCAGCAGCGATGCCGGGATAGAGGGGTCCAATGAG. This chain connects TRBV7-3 to TRBJ2-1, with D perhaps TRBD1 or TRBD2 (5 bases each). The sequenced fragment ends 3 residues before the CDR3 boundary, so the rest is inferred from the germline J gene. Trimming cost V 5 bases and J 6 bases, with 20 bases left between them. The CDR3 covers 16 residues. Germline V gene sequence: CDR1 SGHTA, CDR2 FQGTGA.

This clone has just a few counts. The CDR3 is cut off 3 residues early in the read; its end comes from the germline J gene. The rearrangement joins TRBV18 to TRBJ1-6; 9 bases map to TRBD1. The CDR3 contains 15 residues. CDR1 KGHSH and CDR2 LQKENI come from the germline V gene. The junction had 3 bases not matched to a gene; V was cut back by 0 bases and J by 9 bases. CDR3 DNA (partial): TGTGCCAGCTCACCACCGGGACAGGGTTTTTCACCC. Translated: CASSPPGQGFSP. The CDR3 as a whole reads CASSPPGQGFSPLHF.

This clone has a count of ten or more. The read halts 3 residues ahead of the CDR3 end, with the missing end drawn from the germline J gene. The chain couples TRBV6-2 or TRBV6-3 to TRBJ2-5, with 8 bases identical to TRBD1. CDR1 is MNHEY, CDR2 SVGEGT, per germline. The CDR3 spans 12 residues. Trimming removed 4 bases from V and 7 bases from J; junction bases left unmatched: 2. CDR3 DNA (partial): TGTGCCAGCAGTTCAGGGGGCCGGACC. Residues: CASSSGGRT. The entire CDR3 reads CASSSGGRTQYF.

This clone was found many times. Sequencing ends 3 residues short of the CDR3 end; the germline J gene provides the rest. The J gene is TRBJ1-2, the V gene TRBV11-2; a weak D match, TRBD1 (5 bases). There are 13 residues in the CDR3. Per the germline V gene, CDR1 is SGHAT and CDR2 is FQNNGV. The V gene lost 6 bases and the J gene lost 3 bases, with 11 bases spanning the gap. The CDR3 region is CASRTGTDYGYTF. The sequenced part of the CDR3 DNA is TGTGCCAGCAGGACCGGGACTGACTATGGC.

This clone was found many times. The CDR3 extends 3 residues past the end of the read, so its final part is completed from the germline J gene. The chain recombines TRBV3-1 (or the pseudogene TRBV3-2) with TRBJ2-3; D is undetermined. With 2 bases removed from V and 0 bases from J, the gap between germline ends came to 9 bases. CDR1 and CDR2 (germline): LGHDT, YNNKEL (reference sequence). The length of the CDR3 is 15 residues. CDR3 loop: CASSQITQSTDTQYF. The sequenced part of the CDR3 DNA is TGTGCCAGCAGCCAAATAACACAGAGCACAGATACG.

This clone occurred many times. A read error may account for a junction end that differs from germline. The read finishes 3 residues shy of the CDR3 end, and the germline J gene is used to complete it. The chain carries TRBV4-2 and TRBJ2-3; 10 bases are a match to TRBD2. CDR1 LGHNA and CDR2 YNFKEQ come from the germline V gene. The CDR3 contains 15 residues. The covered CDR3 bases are TGCGCCAGCAGCCAAGAAGCGGGAGGGACGCATACG. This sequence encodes CASSQEAGGTHT. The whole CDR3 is CASSQEAGGTHTQYF.

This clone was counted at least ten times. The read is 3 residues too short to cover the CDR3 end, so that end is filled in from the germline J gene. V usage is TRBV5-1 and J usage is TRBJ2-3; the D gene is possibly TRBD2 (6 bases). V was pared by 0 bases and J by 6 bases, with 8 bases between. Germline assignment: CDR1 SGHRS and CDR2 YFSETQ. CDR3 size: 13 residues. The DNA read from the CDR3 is TGCGCCAGCAGCTTGGCGGCGGGGGATACG. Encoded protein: CASSLAAGDT. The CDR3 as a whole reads CASSLAAGDTQYF.

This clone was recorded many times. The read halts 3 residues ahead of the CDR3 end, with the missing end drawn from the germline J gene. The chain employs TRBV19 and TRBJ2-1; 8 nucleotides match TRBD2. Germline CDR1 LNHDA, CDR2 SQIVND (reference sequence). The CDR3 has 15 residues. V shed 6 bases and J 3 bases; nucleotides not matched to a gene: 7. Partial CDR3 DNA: TGTGCCAGTAGGATGAGCGGGAGAAGCTACAATGAG. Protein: CASRMSGRSYNE. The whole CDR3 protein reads CASRMSGRSYNEQFF.

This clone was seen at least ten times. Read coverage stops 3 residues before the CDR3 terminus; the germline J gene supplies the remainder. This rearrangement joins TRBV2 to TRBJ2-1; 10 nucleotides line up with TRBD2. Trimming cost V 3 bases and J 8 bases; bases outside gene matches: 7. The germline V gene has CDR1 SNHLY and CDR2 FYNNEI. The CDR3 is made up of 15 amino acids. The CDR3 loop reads CASSDPSSGSDEQFF. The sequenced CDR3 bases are TGTGCCAGCAGTGACCCCTCTAGCGGGAGTGATGAG.

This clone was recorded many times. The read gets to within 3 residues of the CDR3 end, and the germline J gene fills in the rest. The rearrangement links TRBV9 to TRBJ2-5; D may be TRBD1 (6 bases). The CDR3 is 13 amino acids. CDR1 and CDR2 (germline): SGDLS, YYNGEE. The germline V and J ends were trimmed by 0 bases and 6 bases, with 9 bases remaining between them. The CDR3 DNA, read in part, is TGTGCCAGCAGCGTAGGGACAGACAAGACC. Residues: CASSVGTDKT. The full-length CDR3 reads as CASSVGTDKTQYF.

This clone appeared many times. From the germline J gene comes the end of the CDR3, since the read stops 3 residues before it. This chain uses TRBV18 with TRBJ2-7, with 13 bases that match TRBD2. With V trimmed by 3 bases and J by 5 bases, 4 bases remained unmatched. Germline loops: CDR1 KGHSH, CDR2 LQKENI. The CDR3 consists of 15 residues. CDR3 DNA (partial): TGTGCCAGCTCACCCGGACTAGCGGGAGTAAACGAG. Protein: CASSPGLAGVNE. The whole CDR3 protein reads CASSPGLAGVNEQYF. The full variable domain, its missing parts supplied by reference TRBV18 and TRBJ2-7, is NAGVMQNPRHLVRRRGQEARLRCSPMKGHSHVYWYRQLPEEGLKFMVYLQKENIIDESGMPKERFSAEFPKEGPSILRIQQVVRGDSAAYFCASSPGLAGVNEQYFGPGTRLTVT.

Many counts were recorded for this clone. Partial CDR3 DNA: TGTGCCAGCAGCCACCGGACATTGACCTACGAG. Protein: CASSHRTLTYE. The whole CDR3 sequence is CASSHRTLTYEQYF. V usage is TRBV14 and J usage is TRBJ2-7; tentative D call: TRBD1 (5 bases). Coverage ceases 3 residues before the CDR3 finishes, and the germline J gene fills in the end. The germline V gene has CDR1 SGHDN and CDR2 FVKESK. The CDR3 sequence is 14 residues long. Trimming took off 3 bases at V and 2 bases at J, with 11 bases between the two ends.

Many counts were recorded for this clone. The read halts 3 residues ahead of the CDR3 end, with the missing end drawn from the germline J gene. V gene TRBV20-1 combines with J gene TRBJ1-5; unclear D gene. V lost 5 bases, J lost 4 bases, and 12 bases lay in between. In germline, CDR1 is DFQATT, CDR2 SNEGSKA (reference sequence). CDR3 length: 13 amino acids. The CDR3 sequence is CSASGSANQPQHF. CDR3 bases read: TGCAGTGCTTCCGGGTCCGCGAATCAGCCC.